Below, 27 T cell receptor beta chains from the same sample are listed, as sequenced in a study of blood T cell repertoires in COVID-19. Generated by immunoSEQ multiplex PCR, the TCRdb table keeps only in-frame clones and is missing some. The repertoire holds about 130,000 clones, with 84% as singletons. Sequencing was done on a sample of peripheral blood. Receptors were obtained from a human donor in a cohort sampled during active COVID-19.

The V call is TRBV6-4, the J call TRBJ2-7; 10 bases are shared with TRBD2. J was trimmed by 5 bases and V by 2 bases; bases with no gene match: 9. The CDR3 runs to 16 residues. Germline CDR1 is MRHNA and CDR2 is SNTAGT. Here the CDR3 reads CASSDPPERGGNEQYF. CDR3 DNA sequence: TGTGCCAGCAGTGACCCCCCCGAGCGGGGGGGTAACGAGCAGTACTTC.

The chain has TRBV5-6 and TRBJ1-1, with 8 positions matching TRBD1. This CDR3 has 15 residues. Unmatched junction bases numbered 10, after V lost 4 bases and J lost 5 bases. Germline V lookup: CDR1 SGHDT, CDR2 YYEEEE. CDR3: CASSIPQGARTEAFF. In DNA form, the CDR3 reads TGTGCCAGCAGCATCCCTCAGGGGGCGCGTACTGAAGCTTTCTTT.

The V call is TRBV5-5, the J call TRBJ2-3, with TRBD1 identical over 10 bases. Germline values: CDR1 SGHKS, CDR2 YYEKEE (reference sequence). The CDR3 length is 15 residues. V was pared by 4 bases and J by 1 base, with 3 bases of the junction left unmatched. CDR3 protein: CASSRQGAGTDTQYF. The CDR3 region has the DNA TGTGCCAGCAGCCGACAGGGGGCTGGCACAGATACGCAGTATTTT.

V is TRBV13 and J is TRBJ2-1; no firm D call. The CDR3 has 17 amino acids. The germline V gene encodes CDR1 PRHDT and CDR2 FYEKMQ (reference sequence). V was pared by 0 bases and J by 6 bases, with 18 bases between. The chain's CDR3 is CASSLGRHWFGTNEQFF. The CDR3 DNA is TGTGCCAGCAGCTTAGGCCGACATTGGTTCGGAACCAATGAGCAGTTCTTC.

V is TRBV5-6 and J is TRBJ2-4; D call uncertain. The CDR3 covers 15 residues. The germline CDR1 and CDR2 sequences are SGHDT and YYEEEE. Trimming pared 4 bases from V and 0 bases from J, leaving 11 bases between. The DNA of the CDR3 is TGTGCCAGCAGCCGGTTTTCTCTAGCCAAAAACATTCAGTACTTC. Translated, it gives CASSRFSLAKNIQYF.

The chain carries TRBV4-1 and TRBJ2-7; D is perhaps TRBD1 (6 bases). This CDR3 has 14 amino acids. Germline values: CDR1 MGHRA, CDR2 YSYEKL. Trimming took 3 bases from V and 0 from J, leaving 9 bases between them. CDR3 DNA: TGCGCCAGCAGCCAGACACAGGGCTCCTACGAGCAGTACTTC. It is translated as CASSQTQGSYEQYF.

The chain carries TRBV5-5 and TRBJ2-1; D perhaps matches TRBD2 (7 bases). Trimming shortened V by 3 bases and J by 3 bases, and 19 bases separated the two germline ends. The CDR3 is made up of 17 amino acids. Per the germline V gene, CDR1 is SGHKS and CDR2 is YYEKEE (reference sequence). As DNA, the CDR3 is TGTGCCAGCAGCTCGAGTCTCCGGGGGGCGGACTACAATGAGCAGTTCTTC. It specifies CASSSSLRGADYNEQFF.

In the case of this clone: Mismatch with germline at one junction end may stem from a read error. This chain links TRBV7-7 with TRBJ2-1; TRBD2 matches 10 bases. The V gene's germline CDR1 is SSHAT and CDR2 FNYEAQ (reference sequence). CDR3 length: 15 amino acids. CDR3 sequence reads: CASRPWASGGNEQFF. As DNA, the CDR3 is TGTGCTAGCAGACCCTGGGCTAGCGGGGGAAATGAGCAGTTCTTC.

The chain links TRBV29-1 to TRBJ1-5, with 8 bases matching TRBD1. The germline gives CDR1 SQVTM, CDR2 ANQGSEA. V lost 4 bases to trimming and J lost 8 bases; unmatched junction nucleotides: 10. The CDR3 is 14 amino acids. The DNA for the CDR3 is TGCAGCGTTGTTCAGGGGGCGGGAAATGAGCCCCAGCATTTT. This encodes CSVVQGAGNEPQHF.

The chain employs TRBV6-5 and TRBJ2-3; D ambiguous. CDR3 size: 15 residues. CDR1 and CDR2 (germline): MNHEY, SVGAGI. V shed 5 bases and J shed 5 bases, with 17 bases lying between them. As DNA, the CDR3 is TGTGCCAGCAGTCGCCGGATCCCTTCGGGAGATACGCAGTATTTT. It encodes CASSRRIPSGDTQYF.

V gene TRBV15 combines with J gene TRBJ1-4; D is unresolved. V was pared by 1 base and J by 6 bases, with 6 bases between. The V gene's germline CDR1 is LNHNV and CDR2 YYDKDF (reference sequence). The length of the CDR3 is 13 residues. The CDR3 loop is CATSRGSDEKLFF. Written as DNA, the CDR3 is TGTGCCACCAGCAGAGGCAGCGATGAAAAACTGTTTTTT.

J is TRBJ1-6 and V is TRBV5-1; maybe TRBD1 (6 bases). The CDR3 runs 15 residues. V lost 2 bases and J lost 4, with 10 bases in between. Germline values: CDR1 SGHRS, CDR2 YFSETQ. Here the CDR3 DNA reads TGCGCCAGCAGCTTTGGGGGCGCTTATAATTCACCCCTCCACTTT. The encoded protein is CASSFGGAYNSPLHF.

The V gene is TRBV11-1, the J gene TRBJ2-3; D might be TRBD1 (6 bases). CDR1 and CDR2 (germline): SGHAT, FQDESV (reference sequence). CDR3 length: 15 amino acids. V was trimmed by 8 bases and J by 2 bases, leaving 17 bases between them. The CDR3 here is CASRRRGRSTDTQYF. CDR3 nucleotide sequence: TGTGCCAGCCGACGCAGGGGCCGCTCCACAGATACGCAGTATTTT.

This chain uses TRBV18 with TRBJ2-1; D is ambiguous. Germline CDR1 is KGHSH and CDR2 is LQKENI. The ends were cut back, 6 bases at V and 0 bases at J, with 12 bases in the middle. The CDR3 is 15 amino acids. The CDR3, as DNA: TGTGCCAGCTCCCCTCAACTTGGCTCCTACAATGAGCAGTTCTTC. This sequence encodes CASSPQLGSYNEQFF.

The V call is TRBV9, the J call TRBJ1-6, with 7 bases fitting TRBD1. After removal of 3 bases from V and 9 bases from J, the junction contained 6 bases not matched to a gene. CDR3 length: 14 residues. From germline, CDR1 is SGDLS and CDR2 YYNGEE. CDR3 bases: TGTGCCAGCAGCGATACAGGGGACGGTTCACCCCTCCACTTT. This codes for CASSDTGDGSPLHF.

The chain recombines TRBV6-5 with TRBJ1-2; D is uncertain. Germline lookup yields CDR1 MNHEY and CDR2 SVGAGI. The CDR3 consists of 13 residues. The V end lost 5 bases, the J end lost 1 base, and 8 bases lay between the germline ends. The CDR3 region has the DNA TGTGCCAGCAGTCTCGGGGTTAACTATGGCTACACCTTC. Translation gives CASSLGVNYGYTF.

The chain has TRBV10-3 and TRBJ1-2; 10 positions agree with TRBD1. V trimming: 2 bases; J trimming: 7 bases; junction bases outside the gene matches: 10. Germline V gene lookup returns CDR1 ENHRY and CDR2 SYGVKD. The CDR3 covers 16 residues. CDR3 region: CAISETGTGDEGGYTF. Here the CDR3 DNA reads TGTGCCATCAGTGAGACCGGGACAGGGGACGAGGGTGGCTACACCTTC.

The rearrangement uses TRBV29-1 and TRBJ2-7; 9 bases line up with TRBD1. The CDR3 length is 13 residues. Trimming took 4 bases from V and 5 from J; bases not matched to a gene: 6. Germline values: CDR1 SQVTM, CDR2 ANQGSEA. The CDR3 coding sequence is TGCAGCGTTGGACAGGGGGGTATCAACGAGCAGTACTTC. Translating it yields CSVGQGGINEQYF.

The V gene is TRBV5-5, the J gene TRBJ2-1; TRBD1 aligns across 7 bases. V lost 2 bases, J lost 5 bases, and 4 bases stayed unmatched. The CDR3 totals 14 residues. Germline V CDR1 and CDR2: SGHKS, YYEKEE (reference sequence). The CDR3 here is CASSFDRVHNEQFF. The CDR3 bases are TGTGCCAGCAGCTTCGACAGGGTACACAATGAGCAGTTCTTC.

CDR3 region: CSASPLAGGLPGSDTQYF. The CDR3 DNA is TGCAGTGCTAGTCCCCTTGCGGGGGGTCTCCCGGGGTCGGATACGCAGTATTTT. The V and J genes are TRBV20-1 and TRBJ2-3, with TRBD2 matching over 8 bases. This CDR3 contains 18 residues. Germline V gene sequence: CDR1 DFQATT, CDR2 SNEGSKA (reference sequence). V shed 3 bases and J 6 bases; nucleotides not matched to a gene: 20.

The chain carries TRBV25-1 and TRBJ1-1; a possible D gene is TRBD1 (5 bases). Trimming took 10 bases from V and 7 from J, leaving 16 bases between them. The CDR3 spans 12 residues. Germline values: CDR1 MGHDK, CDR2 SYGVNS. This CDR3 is CATLGHRGEAFF. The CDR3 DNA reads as TGTGCCACATTAGGACATCGCGGTGAAGCTTTCTTT.

This chain's CDR3 is CASSPTGLAGPSTDTQYF. CDR3 DNA: TGTGCCAGCAGCCCAACCGGACTAGCGGGGCCTAGCACAGATACGCAGTATTTT. This chain links TRBV6-4 with TRBJ2-3; 12 positions match TRBD2. The CDR3 runs to 18 residues. CDR1 is MRHNA and CDR2 is SNTAGT in the germline V gene. Trimming cost V 6 bases and J 0 bases; bases outside gene matches: 10.

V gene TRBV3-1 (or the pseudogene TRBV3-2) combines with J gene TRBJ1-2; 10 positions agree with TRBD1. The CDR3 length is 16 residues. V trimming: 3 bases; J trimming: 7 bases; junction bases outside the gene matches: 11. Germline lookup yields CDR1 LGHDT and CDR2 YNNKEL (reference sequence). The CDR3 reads CASSHLWTGGSSGYTF. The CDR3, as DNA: TGTGCCAGCAGCCATCTATGGACAGGGGGGTCCTCTGGCTACACCTTC.

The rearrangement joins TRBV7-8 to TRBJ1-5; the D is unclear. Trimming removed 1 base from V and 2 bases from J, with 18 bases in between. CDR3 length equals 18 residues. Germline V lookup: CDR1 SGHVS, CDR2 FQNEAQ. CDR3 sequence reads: CASSLGGFEREGNQPQHF. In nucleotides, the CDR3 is TGTGCCAGCAGCTTAGGAGGTTTTGAACGGGAAGGCAATCAGCCCCAGCATTTT.

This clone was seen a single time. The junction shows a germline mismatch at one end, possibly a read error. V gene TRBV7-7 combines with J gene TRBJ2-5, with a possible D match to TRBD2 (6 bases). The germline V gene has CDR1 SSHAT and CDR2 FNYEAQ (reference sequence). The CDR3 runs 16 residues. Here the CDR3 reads CASSLIGGAAGETQYF. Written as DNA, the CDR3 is TGTGCTAGCAGCTTAATTGGCGGGGCTGCGGGAGAGACCCAGTACTTC.

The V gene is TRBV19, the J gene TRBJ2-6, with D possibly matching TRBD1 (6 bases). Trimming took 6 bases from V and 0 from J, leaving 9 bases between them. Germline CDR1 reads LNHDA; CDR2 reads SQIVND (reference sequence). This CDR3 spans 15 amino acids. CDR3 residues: CASRDSPSGANVLTF. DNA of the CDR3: TGTGCCAGTAGGGACAGCCCCTCTGGGGCCAACGTCCTGACTTTC.

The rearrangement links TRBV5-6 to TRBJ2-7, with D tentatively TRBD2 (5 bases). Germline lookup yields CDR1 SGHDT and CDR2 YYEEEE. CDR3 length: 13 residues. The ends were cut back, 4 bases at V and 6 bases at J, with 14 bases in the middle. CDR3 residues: CASSPGSPFEQYF. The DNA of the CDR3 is TGTGCCAGCAGCCCTGGGAGCCCATTCGAGCAGTACTTC.